This TCR beta chain was identified in a study of OX40 agonist ivuxolimab in advanced cancers. TCRdb's table, derived via immunoSEQ multiplex PCR, lists solely in-frame clones and lacks some. The sample consists of more than 80,000 clones, about 90% of them appearing once. CDR1 and CDR2 (germline): MDHEN, SYDVKM. V was pared by 1 base and J by 6 bases, with 7 bases between. The CDR3 runs 12 residues. In this sample, this clone turned up once. The clonotype comes from an adult with an advanced solid tumor such as melanoma, head and neck, liver or kidney cancer. This specimen was CD4+ or CD8+ T cells sorted from blood, taken in a trial of the OX40 agonist ivuxolimab. The V gene is TRBV28, the J gene TRBJ2-7; D unclear. Written as DNA, the CDR3 is TGTGCCAGCAGTTTATCCGGCCCCGAGCAGTACTTC. It codes for CASSLSGPEQYF.